Listed below are T cell receptor beta chains from one sample, sequenced in a study of blood T cell repertoires in COVID-19. Sequencing was performed with immunoSEQ multiplex PCR; in TCRdb, only in-frame clones are kept and a portion is missing. This table holds under 250,000 clones, roughly 80% found once. The sequencing input was peripheral blood. Receptors originate from a woman under 30 with acute or convalescent COVID-19. The CDR3 runs from the conserved cysteine through the conserved F or W. D genes are given only for firm matches. Only some rows state a clone size, as once, few, many or a class for expanded clones.

j_gene	d_gene	abundance	v_gene	CDR3aa	CDR3nt
TRBJ2-3	TRBD2	NA	TRBV4-3	CASSTSGLAGRFTQYF	TGCGCCAGCAGCACATCCGGGCTAGCGGGAAGGTTTACGCAGTATTTT
TRBJ2-7	NA	few	TRBV28	CASSWGQATYEQYF	TGTGCCAGCAGTTGGGGGCAGGCGACCTACGAGCAGTACTTC
TRBJ2-5	NA	few	TRBV5-6	CASSPLTGNQYF	TGTGCCAGCAGCCCGTTGACCGGGAACCAGTACTTC
TRBJ2-3	TRBD2	NA	TRBV4-2	CASSRGLAGDYGTQYF	TGTGCCAGCAGCCGGGGACTAGCGGGAGACTACGGTACGCAGTATTTT
TRBJ1-1	TRBD1	NA	TRBV19	CASKPLGDRVTEAFF	TGTGCCAGTAAGCCCTTAGGGGACAGGGTCACTGAAGCTTTCTTT
TRBJ1-5	TRBD1	NA	TRBV7-7	CASSWTRTGDFNQPQHF	TGTGCTAGCAGCTGGACACGGACAGGGGACTTCAATCAGCCCCAGCATTTT
TRBJ1-1	TRBD1	NA	TRBV28	CASSFTGQGNTEAFF	TGTGCCAGCAGTTTCACAGGACAGGGGAACACTGAAGCTTTCTTT
TRBJ2-7	NA	few	TRBV18	CASSPTMAYEQYF	TGTGCCAGCTCACCGACTATGGCTTACGAGCAGTACTTC
TRBJ2-6	NA	NA	TRBV3-1/TRBV3-2	CASSPGQAPSGANVLTF	TGTGCCAGCAGTCCTGGACAAGCCCCCTCTGGGGCCAACGTCCTGACTTTC
TRBJ1-6	TRBD1	once	TRBV13	CASSVAGTGNSPLHF	TGTGCCAGCAGCGTCGCCGGGACAGGGAATTCACCCCTCCACTTT
TRBJ2-7	TRBD2	NA	TRBV28	CASNREVTYEQYF	TGTGCCAGCAACCGGGAGGTAACCTACGAGCAGTACTTC
TRBJ1-2	TRBD1	once	TRBV27	CASSLLATGGDGYTF	TGTGCCAGCAGTTTACTGGCGACAGGGGGCGACGGCTACACCTTC
TRBJ2-7	TRBD1	NA	TRBV27	CASSPRTGAYEQYF	TGTGCCAGCAGTCCCCGGACAGGGGCCTACGAGCAGTACTTC
TRBJ1-5	TRBD1	NA	TRBV28	CASSLPPGGIQPQHF	TGTGCCAGCAGTTTACCCCCAGGGGGAATTCAGCCCCAGCATTTT
TRBJ2-1	NA	NA	TRBV2	CASRGDRWNEQFF	TGTGCCTCCCGGGGAGACAGGTGGAATGAGCAGTTCTTC
TRBJ2-5	TRBD1	NA	TRBV9	CASSDRTGTETQYF	TGTGCCAGCAGCGATCGGACAGGGACGGAGACCCAGTACTTC
TRBJ2-3	TRBD1	NA	TRBV2	CASSEETGALDTQYF	TGTGCCAGCAGTGAGGAGACAGGGGCTTTGGATACGCAGTATTTT
TRBJ2-1	NA	NA	TRBV5-1	CASSLDAVQYNEQFF	TGCGCCAGCAGCTTGGACGCGGTCCAGTACAATGAGCAGTTCTTC
TRBJ2-3	NA	NA	TRBV6-5	CASSYPGRGEDTQYF	TGTGCCAGCAGTTACCCGGGCAGGGGGGAAGATACGCAGTATTTT
TRBJ2-1	TRBD2	NA	TRBV27	CASSFTVLAGNLNEQFF	TGTGCCAGCAGTTTTACCGTCCTAGCGGGAAACCTCAATGAGCAGTTCTTC
TRBJ1-2	TRBD1	NA	TRBV27	CASRQTLRDRDGYTF	TGTGCCAGCAGGCAGACATTACGGGACAGGGATGGCTACACCTTC
TRBJ2-4	NA	NA	TRBV5-1	CASSLAGSLGKNIQYF	TGCGCCAGCAGCTTGGCCGGGTCCTTAGGCAAAAACATTCAGTACTTC
TRBJ2-4	NA	NA	TRBV2	CASQRLEGNIQYF	TGTGCCAGCCAGCGACTAGAGGGAAACATTCAGTACTTC
TRBJ2-7	TRBD2	NA	TRBV5-6	CASSLTSGRYEQYF	TGTGCCAGCAGCTTGACTAGCGGGAGGTACGAGCAGTACTTC
TRBJ1-1	NA	NA	TRBV9	CASSVADTEAFF	TGTGCCAGCAGCGTAGCGGACACTGAAGCTTTCTTT
TRBJ1-1	TRBD1	NA	TRBV29-1	CSVAGQGPNTEAFF	TGCAGCGTTGCCGGACAGGGCCCGAACACTGAAGCTTTCTTT
TRBJ2-1	TRBD2	NA	TRBV10-2	CASSPPRAGGPDEQFF	TGCGCCAGCAGCCCACCTAGGGCGGGAGGGCCGGATGAGCAGTTCTTC
TRBJ1-1	NA	NA	TRBV5-1	CASSLAVGAGARNTEAFF	TGCGCCAGCAGCTTGGCTGTTGGGGCAGGGGCGAGGAACACTGAAGCTTTCTTT
TRBJ2-1	NA	NA	TRBV27	CASSLKAELYNEQFF	TGTGCCAGCAGTTTAAAGGCAGAACTATACAATGAGCAGTTCTTC
TRBJ1-1	NA	NA	TRBV27	CASSLQAGTQNTEAFF	TGTGCCAGCAGTTTACAGGCCGGGACACAGAACACTGAAGCTTTCTTT
TRBJ2-3	TRBD2	NA	TRBV24-1	CATSASPVAGVSSDTQYF	TGTGCCACCAGTGCCTCGCCGGTAGCGGGAGTAAGCTCAGATACGCAGTATTTT
TRBJ2-7	NA	NA	TRBV12-3/TRBV12-4	CASRDYYEQYF	TGTGCCAGCAGGGACTACTACGAGCAGTACTTC
TRBJ1-2	NA	NA	TRBV5-4	CASSLGNVHELNYGYTF	TGTGCCAGCAGCTTGGGTAACGTCCACGAGCTTAACTATGGCTACACCTTC
TRBJ2-3	NA	NA	TRBV5-4	CASSLTGTLPTQYF	TGTGCCAGCAGCTTAACCGGGACTCTCCCAACGCAGTATTTT
TRBJ2-5	NA	NA	TRBV4-2	CASSQDGSGIQETQYF	TGTGCCAGCAGCCAAGATGGGAGCGGCATACAAGAGACCCAGTACTTC
TRBJ2-3	NA	NA	TRBV7-2	CASRGPDTQYF	TGTGCCAGCAGGGGGCCAGATACGCAGTATTTT
TRBJ2-1	NA	NA	TRBV6-5	CASSYSGFGEQFF	TGTGCCAGCAGTTACTCGGGCTTTGGTGAGCAGTTCTTC
TRBJ2-7	NA	few	TRBV19	CASSIAGIPSTEQYF	TGTGCCAGTAGTATTGCAGGGATTCCTTCAACCGAGCAGTACTTC
TRBJ2-7	NA	NA	TRBV11-3	CASSLGGGAYEQYF	TGTGCCAGCAGCTTAGGTGGCGGAGCCTACGAGCAGTACTTC
TRBJ2-4	TRBD2	NA	TRBV12-3/TRBV12-4	CASNSGGGVLQYF	TGTGCCAGCAACTCCGGTGGGGGGGTCCTTCAGTACTTC
TRBJ2-7	NA	NA	TRBV5-6	CASSEGWQGSPYEQQYF	TGTGCCAGCAGCGAGGGATGGCAGGGGTCCCCATATGAGCAGCAGTACTTC
TRBJ2-7	NA	NA	TRBV24-1	CATSDFRLWVRVTYEQYF	TGTGCCACCAGTGATTTTCGACTCTGGGTGCGGGTCACCTACGAGCAGTACTTC
TRBJ1-4	TRBD1	once	TRBV6-2/TRBV6-3	CASSYPLDRGLDEKLFF	TGTGCCAGCAGTTACCCCCTGGACAGGGGGCTTGACGAAAAACTGTTTTTT